These 27 T cell receptor beta chains share one sample of origin, sequenced in a study of shared clonotypes between healthy human individuals (dated by TCRdb to 2020 to 2021). The library relied on the immunoSEQ multiplex PCR assay. TCRdb provides this immuneACCESS table in a form limited to in-frame rearrangements. Some clones are lacking; in checked studies, under half of them reflect an unresolved V gene, and why the rest are absent is not known. Present in this sample are millions of clones, 85% to 95% of which were seen just once. 0.13% of the sample is held by the ten biggest clonotypes. Sequenced material: naive CD4+ T cells sorted from blood. This specimen's cell subset or site label, interpreted: CD45RA+ positively selected. The receptors originated from a man aged 18 to 30 in good health.

V and J are TRBV29-1 and TRBJ1-1; D gene uncertain. The CDR3 length is 14 residues. V gave up 0 bases and J gave up 0 bases, with 8 bases separating them. From germline, CDR1 is SQVTM and CDR2 ANQGSEA. The CDR3 is CSVEDVPMNTEAFF. The CDR3 DNA follows: TGCAGCGTTGAAGATGTGCCTATGAACACTGAAGCTTTCTTT.

The chain combines TRBV6-1 with TRBJ1-1; no clear D gene. Germline CDR1 reads MNHNS; CDR2 reads SASEGT. Trimming shortened V by 3 bases and J by 10 bases, and 21 bases separated the two germline ends. There are 15 residues in the CDR3. The CDR3 loop is CASSESDNVLVGAFF. The CDR3, as DNA: TGTGCCAGCAGTGAGAGTGACAATGTATTAGTTGGAGCTTTCTTT.

The chain combines TRBV10-2 with TRBJ1-5; 7 nucleotides match TRBD1. Germline V CDR1 and CDR2: WSHSY, SAAADI. With 7 bases clipped from V and 3 bases from J, the junction kept 3 bases outside the gene matches. The CDR3 loop spans 13 amino acids. The CDR3 region is CASTDRDNQPQHF. The CDR3 DNA sequence: TGCGCCAGCACCGACAGGGACAATCAGCCCCAGCATTTT.

The chain combines TRBV10-3 with TRBJ2-7, with a weak D call TRBD2 (6 bases). CDR1 and CDR2 from the germline V gene are ENHRY and SYGVKD. The CDR3 length is 14 residues. V was clipped by 0 bases and J by 6 bases, with 12 bases between them. The CDR3 here is CAISESPPGGEQYF. The CDR3 DNA is TGTGCCATCAGTGAGTCCCCACCCGGGGGCGAGCAGTACTTC.

CDR3: CASSIRSGSYTQYF. DNA of the CDR3: TGTGCCAGTAGTATCCGTAGCGGGAGTTATACGCAGTATTTT. V and J are TRBV19 and TRBJ2-3, with 9 bases matching TRBD2. The CDR3 covers 14 residues. Per germline, CDR1 LNHDA and CDR2 SQIVND (reference sequence). Germline trimming cut 3 bases from V and 7 bases from J; bases unmatched to any gene: 5. Drawing the rest from reference TRBV19 and TRBJ2-3, the complete variable domain is DGGITQSPKYLFRKEGQNVTLSCEQNLNHDAMYWYRQDPGQGLRLIYYSQIVNDFQKGDIAEGYSVSREKKESFPLTVTSAQKNPTAFYLCASSIRSGSYTQYFGPGTRLTVL.

The chain uses TRBV10-1 and TRBJ2-1, with 8 bases identical to TRBD2. The V gene end was trimmed by 2 bases and the J gene end by 2 bases; junction bases not matched to a gene: 2. This CDR3 contains 15 residues. Germline V lookup: CDR1 WNHNN, CDR2 SYGVQD (reference sequence). CDR3 protein: CASSEPGRAYNEQFF. In nucleotides, the CDR3 is TGCGCCAGCAGTGAGCCCGGGAGGGCCTACAATGAGCAGTTCTTC.

This sequence joins TRBV30 and TRBJ1-4; TRBD1 agrees at 7 bases. CDR3 length equals 13 residues. Germline CDR1 is GTSNPN and CDR2 is SVGIG (reference sequence). V was clipped by 1 base and J by 8 bases; unmatched bases: 4. CDR3 region: CAWSGQGKEKLFF. DNA for the CDR3: TGTGCCTGGAGTGGACAGGGCAAAGAAAAACTGTTTTTT. Full variable domain (rest looked up from reference TRBV30 and TRBJ1-4): SQTIHQWPATLVQPVGSPLSLECTVEGTSNPNLYWYRQAAGRGLQLLFYSVGIGQISSEVPQNLSASRPQDRQFILSSKKLLLSDSGFYLCAWSGQGKEKLFFGSGTQLSVL.

Remarks on this clone: Within the sample, other DNA sequences also encode this same CDR3. The rearrangement links TRBV6-6 to TRBJ2-7, with TRBD2 matching over 8 bases. This CDR3 contains 14 residues. V trimming: 3 bases; J trimming: 1 base; junction bases outside the gene matches: 2. Germline CDR1 is MNHNY and CDR2 is SVGAGI (reference sequence). The CDR3 is CASSYSGVSYEQYF. The CDR3 DNA reads TGTGCCAGCAGTTATAGCGGGGTATCCTACGAGCAGTACTTC.

The gene calls are TRBV4-1 and TRBJ2-7; D remains unclear. The ends were cut back, 0 bases at V and 4 bases at J, with 4 bases in the middle. The CDR3 consists of 12 residues. Germline V gives CDR1 MGHRA, CDR2 YSYEKL. In DNA form, the CDR3 reads TGCGCCAGCAGCCAAGACCTGTACGAGCAGTACTTC. It encodes CASSQDLYEQYF.

The DNA for the CDR3 is TGTGCCAGCAGCCTTAGCGGGAAGGACTACGAGCAGTACTTC. Its translation is CASSLSGKDYEQYF. The chain joins TRBV11-2 to TRBJ2-7; 8 bases match TRBD2. V gave up 5 bases and J gave up 3 bases; unmatched junction bases: 6. The V gene's germline CDR1 is SGHAT and CDR2 FQNNGV. The CDR3 spans 14 residues.

V and J are TRBV4-1 and TRBJ1-2; tentatively, D is TRBD1 (6 bases). V lost 2 bases and J 6 bases, leaving 16 bases between the germline ends. The CDR3 consists of 15 residues. Germline V gene sequence: CDR1 MGHRA, CDR2 YSYEKL. This CDR3 is CASSQPGQKRNGYTF. CDR3 DNA sequence: TGCGCCAGCAGCCAACCTGGACAGAAAAGGAATGGCTACACCTTC.

This chain joins TRBV11-2 and TRBJ1-3, with D uncertain. Trimming cost V 7 bases and J 0 bases, with 10 bases left between them. Germline CDR1 SGHAT, CDR2 FQNNGV. The CDR3 has 14 amino acids. The chain's CDR3 is CASTRTFSGNTIYF. CDR3 DNA sequence: TGTGCCAGCACCAGGACCTTCTCTGGAAACACCATATATTTT.

In the case of this clone: This sequence may be a read error, since a much larger clone differs from it by one base. Other DNA sequences from this sample encode an identical CDR3 as well. The chain joins TRBV30 to TRBJ1-1; D not certain. The CDR3 contains 10 residues. Germline CDR1 reads GTSNPN; CDR2 reads SVGIG (reference sequence). The chain's CDR3 is CAWGNTEAFF. CDR3 DNA: TGTGCCTGGGGGAACACTGAGGCTTTCTTT. Drawing the rest from reference TRBV30 and TRBJ1-1, the complete variable domain is SQTIHQWPATLVQPVGSPLSLECTVEGTSNPNLYWYRQAAGRGLQLLFYSVGIGQISSEVPQNLSASRPQDRQFILSSKKLLLSDSGFYLCAWGNTEAFFGQGTRLTVV.

The V gene is TRBV28, the J gene TRBJ2-1, with a weak D call TRBD2 (5 bases). Trimming removed 5 bases from V and 8 bases from J, with 19 bases in between. Germline V gives CDR1 MDHEN, CDR2 SYDVKM. The CDR3 spans 15 residues. This chain's CDR3 is CASSIPAVGVHEQFF. CDR3 in DNA: TGTGCCAGCAGTATTCCGGCAGTCGGGGTCCATGAGCAGTTCTTC.

This clone was counted once. The V and J genes are TRBV30 and TRBJ2-5; D may be TRBD1 (6 bases). Trimming cost V 3 bases and J 5 bases, with 13 bases left between them. The CDR3 length is 13 residues. The germline V gene encodes CDR1 GTSNPN and CDR2 SVGIG (reference sequence). In nucleotides, the CDR3 is TGTGCCTGGAGGGCAGGGGCGGGCGAGACCCAGTACTTC. Protein sequence: CAWRAGAGETQYF.

This rearrangement joins TRBV28 to TRBJ1-1; D unclear. The CDR3 loop spans 15 amino acids. Germline V gene lookup returns CDR1 MDHEN and CDR2 SYDVKM. Trimming left V 10 bases short and J 3 bases short, with 21 bases between. For the CDR3, the DNA is TGTGCCACAGAACCCAAGCTCGACAAGGACACTGAAGCTTTCTTT. This encodes CATEPKLDKDTEAFF.

J is TRBJ2-7 and V is TRBV7-3, with TRBD2 matching 11 bases. V dropped 0 bases and J dropped 6; count of bases not matched to a gene: 1. The CDR3 is 14 residues long. From germline, CDR1 is SGHTA and CDR2 FQGTGA. Here the CDR3 reads CASSLTGTSGEQYF. CDR3 in DNA: TGTGCCAGCAGCTTAACCGGGACTAGCGGCGAGCAGTACTTC.

The J gene is TRBJ1-5, the V gene TRBV2; D remains ambiguous. The ends were cut back, 1 base at V and 7 bases at J, with 14 bases in the middle. This CDR3 is 15 amino acids long. From germline, CDR1 is SNHLY and CDR2 FYNNEI. This CDR3 is CASSEDANSGQPQHF. CDR3 sequence (DNA): TGTGCCAGCAGTGAAGACGCGAATTCGGGGCAGCCCCAGCATTTT.

This clone was recorded a few times. CDR3 sequence (DNA): TGTGCCAGCAGTGGACAGTCTACGAGGGAGTACTTC. Translated: CASSGQSTREYF. V is TRBV2 and J is TRBJ2-5, with D perhaps given as TRBD1 or TRBD2 (5 bases each). This CDR3 region has 12 residues. CDR1 and CDR2 (germline): SNHLY, FYNNEI. The V end was cut by 4 bases, the J end by 12 bases, with 15 bases between.

The chain combines TRBV6-1 with TRBJ1-1; no definite D call. Between the trimmed V and J ends, which lost 7 bases and 4 bases, there was a span of 13 bases. Per the germline V gene, CDR1 is MNHNS and CDR2 is SASEGT. The CDR3 consists of 13 residues. The CDR3 bases are TGTGCCAGCACAAACAGCCTAGGCACTGAAGCTTTCTTT. Translation: CASTNSLGTEAFF.

Turning to this clone: Being one base from a much bigger clone, this may be a read error. Other DNA variants within this sample encode the same CDR3. The rearrangement uses TRBV7-9 and TRBJ1-3; no clear D. The germline CDR1 and CDR2 sequences are SEHNR and FQNEAQ (reference sequence). This CDR3 spans 12 amino acids. Trimming removed 3 bases at V and 3 bases at J, with 3 bases between. This CDR3 is CASSLDGNTIYF. CDR3 bases: TGTGCCAGCAGCTTGGATGGAAACACCATATATTTT.

This sequence joins TRBV29-1 and TRBJ2-3; the D is unclear. CDR3 length equals 12 residues. V was cut by 1 base and J by 5 bases, with 7 bases left in between. The germline CDR1 and CDR2 sequences are SQVTM and ANQGSEA. The CDR3 is CSVEGTVDTQYF. The CDR3 nucleotides read TGCAGCGTTGAAGGGACGGTAGATACGCAGTATTTT.

The chain carries TRBV5-1 and TRBJ2-5; D call uncertain. With 5 bases removed from V and 3 bases from J, the gap between germline ends came to 11 bases. The CDR3 covers 13 residues. Germline CDR1 reads SGHRS; CDR2 reads YFSETQ. The CDR3 DNA reads as TGCGCCAGCAGATTCTCGGCGGAAGAGACCCAGTACTTC. It encodes CASRFSAEETQYF. Complete variable domain (other parts from reference TRBV5-1 and TRBJ2-5): KAGVTQTPRYLIKTRGQQVTLSCSPISGHRSVSWYQQTPGQGLQFLFEYFSETQRNKGNFPGRFSGRQFSNSRSEMNVSTLELGDSALYLCASRFSAEETQYFGPGTRLLVL.

This clone was recorded once. This rearrangement joins TRBV6-5 to TRBJ2-7; 13 bases are a match to TRBD2. The V gene end was trimmed by 5 bases and the J gene end by 5 bases; junction bases not matched to a gene: 3. The CDR3 is 14 residues long. Germline V CDR1 and CDR2: MNHEY, SVGAGI. The CDR3: CASSRTSGSHEQYF. The CDR3 DNA is TGTGCCAGCAGTAGGACTAGCGGGAGCCACGAGCAGTACTTC.

The genes are TRBV5-6 and TRBJ1-1; tentative D call: TRBD1 (6 bases). V was cut by 7 bases and J by 7 bases, with 17 bases left in between. Germline V gene data show CDR1 as SGHDT and CDR2 as YYEEEE. CDR3 length equals 13 residues. CDR3 sequence: CASGRTVIVEAFF. The CDR3 bases are TGTGCCAGCGGACGGACAGTGATTGTTGAAGCTTTCTTT.

The rearrangement joins TRBV5-1 to TRBJ2-7, with TRBD2 matching 11 bases. V gave up 4 bases and J gave up 6 bases; unmatched junction bases: 9. Germline lookup yields CDR1 SGHRS and CDR2 YFSETQ. The CDR3 loop spans 15 amino acids. CDR3 in amino acids: CASSIVAGGPGEQYF. The CDR3 DNA reads TGCGCCAGCAGCATAGTAGCGGGAGGGCCCGGCGAGCAGTACTTC.

The V and J genes are TRBV4-2 and TRBJ2-7; D unclear. The CDR3 totals 12 residues. Germline V gene data show CDR1 as LGHNA and CDR2 as YNFKEQ. Trimming stripped 2 bases from V and 1 base from J, with 3 bases between. CDR3 coding DNA: TGTGCCAGCAGCCAAACGTCCTACGAGCAGTACTTC. Residues: CASSQTSYEQYF.